This is a list of T cell receptor beta chains from one sample in a study of response to subunit inactivated influenza vaccine. Each CDR3 protein gets one entry after TCRdb re-called the RT-PCR reads with MiXCR. The sample yields under 850,000 distinct CDR3 sequences, around 18% seen once. The sample here was PBMCs from blood, taken 5 days after vaccination. Receptors were obtained from a man over 45 who received an inactivated influenza vaccine. The CDR3 runs from the conserved cysteine through the conserved F or W. D genes are given only for firm matches. Rows give clone size only sometimes, using once, few, many, or a class for an expanded clone.

d_gene: NA
abundance: few
j_gene: TRBJ2-7
v_gene: TRBV5-6
CDR3aa: CASSSLITINYEQYF
CDR3nt: TGTGCCAGCAGCTCGTTGATCACGATCAATTACGAGCAGTACTTC

d_gene: TRBD2
abundance: NA
j_gene: TRBJ2-3
v_gene: TRBV7-2
CDR3aa: CASSPGGVLDTQYF
CDR3nt: TGTGCCAGCAGCCCCGGGGGGGTCCTAGATACGCAGTATTTT

d_gene: TRBD1
abundance: NA
j_gene: TRBJ2-2
v_gene: TRBV12-3/TRBV12-4
CDR3aa: CASGQGWNTGELFF
CDR3nt: TGTGCCAGTGGACAGGGGTGGAACACCGGGGAGCTGTTTTTT

d_gene: NA
abundance: NA
j_gene: TRBJ1-5
v_gene: TRBV12-3/TRBV12-4
CDR3aa: CASSLAIGRNNQPQHF
CDR3nt: TGTGCCAGCAGTTTAGCTATCGGACGGAACAATCAGCCCCAGCATTTT

d_gene: TRBD1
abundance: NA
j_gene: TRBJ2-7
v_gene: TRBV25-1
CDR3aa: CASSESGTGPYEQYF
CDR3nt: TGTGCCAGCAGTGAATCTGGGACAGGTCCCTACGAGCAGTACTTC

d_gene: NA
abundance: NA
j_gene: TRBJ2-5
v_gene: TRBV7-6
CDR3aa: CASSISLGLETQYF
CDR3nt: TGTGCCAGCAGTATTAGCTTAGGGCTGGAGACCCAGTACTTC

d_gene: NA
abundance: few
j_gene: TRBJ2-7
v_gene: TRBV6-1
CDR3aa: CASSQGGLSPSYEQYF
CDR3nt: TGTGCCAGCAGTCAAGGGGGTCTTTCGCCTTCCTACGAGCAGTACTTC

d_gene: NA
abundance: few
j_gene: TRBJ1-3
v_gene: TRBV3-1
CDR3aa: CASSQDRRPRSGNTIYF
CDR3nt: TGTGCCAGCAGCCAAGATCGTCGGCCGCGCTCTGGAAACACCATATATTTT

d_gene: NA
abundance: many
j_gene: TRBJ2-5
v_gene: TRBV29-1
CDR3aa: CSVDGPQGETQYF
CDR3nt: TGCAGCGTTGACGGTCCTCAAGGGGAGACCCAGTACTTC

d_gene: TRBD2
abundance: few
j_gene: TRBJ2-7
v_gene: TRBV20-1
CDR3aa: CSAREGLGEQYF
CDR3nt: TGCAGTGCTAGAGAAGGACTAGGCGAGCAGTACTTC

d_gene: NA
abundance: NA
j_gene: TRBJ2-7
v_gene: TRBV15
CDR3aa: CATVRRERAHSYEQYF
CDR3nt: TGTGCCACAGTGAGGAGAGAGCGGGCTCACTCCTACGAGCAGTACTTC

d_gene: TRBD1
abundance: few
j_gene: TRBJ2-7
v_gene: TRBV20-1
CDR3aa: CSATQGTGKLAYEQYF
CDR3nt: TGCAGTGCTACCCAAGGGACAGGGAAGTTGGCCTACGAGCAGTACTTC

d_gene: TRBD2
abundance: NA
j_gene: TRBJ2-7
v_gene: TRBV6-2/TRBV6-3
CDR3aa: CACRLAGVSYEQYF
CDR3nt: TGTGCCTGTCGACTAGCGGGGGTCTCCTACGAGCAGTACTTC